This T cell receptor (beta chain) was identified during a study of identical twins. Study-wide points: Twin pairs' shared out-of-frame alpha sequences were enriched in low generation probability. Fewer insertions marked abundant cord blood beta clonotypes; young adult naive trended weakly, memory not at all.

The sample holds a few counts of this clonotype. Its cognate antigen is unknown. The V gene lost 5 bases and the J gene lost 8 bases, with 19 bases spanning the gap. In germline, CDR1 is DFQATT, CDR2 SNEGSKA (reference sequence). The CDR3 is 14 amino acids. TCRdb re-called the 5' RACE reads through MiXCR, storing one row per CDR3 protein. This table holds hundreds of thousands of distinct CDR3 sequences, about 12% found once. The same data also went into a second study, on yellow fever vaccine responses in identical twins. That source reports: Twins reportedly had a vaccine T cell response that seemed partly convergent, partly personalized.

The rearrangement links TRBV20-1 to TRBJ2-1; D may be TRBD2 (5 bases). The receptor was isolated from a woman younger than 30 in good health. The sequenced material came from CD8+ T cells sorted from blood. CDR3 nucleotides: TGCAGTGCTCCTCGGGCCTATGGGAGCGATGAGCAGTTCTTC. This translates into CSAPRAYGSDEQFF.